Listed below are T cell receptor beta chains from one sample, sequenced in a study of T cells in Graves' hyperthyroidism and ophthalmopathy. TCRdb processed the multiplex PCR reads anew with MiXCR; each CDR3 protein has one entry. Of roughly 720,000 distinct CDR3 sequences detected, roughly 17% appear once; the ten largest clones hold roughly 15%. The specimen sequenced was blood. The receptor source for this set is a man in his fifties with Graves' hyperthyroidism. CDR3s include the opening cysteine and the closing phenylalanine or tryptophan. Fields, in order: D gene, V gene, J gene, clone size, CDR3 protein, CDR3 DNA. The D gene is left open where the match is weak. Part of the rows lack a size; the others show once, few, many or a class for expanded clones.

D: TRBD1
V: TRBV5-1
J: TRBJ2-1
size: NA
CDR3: CASSSEPGQGYNEQFF
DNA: TGCGCCAGCAGCTCTGAACCGGGACAGGGCTACAATGAGCAGTTCTTC

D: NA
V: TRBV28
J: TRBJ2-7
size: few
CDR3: CASLGGADEQYF
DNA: TGTGCCAGCCTGGGGGGGGCGGACGAGCAGTACTTC

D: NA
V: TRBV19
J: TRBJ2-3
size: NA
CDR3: CASSISSDTQYF
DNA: TGTGCCAGTAGTATTAGCTCAGATACGCAGTATTTT

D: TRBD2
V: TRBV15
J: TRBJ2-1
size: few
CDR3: CATSRVGGDYNEQFF
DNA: TGTGCCACCAGCAGAGTCGGGGGGGATTACAATGAGCAGTTCTTC

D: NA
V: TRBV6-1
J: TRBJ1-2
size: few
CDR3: CASRLRDFINYGYTF
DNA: TGTGCCAGCAGGCTCCGGGATTTTATAAACTATGGCTACACCTTC

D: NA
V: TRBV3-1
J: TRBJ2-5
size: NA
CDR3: CASSQDPENQETQYF
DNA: TGTGCCAGCAGCCAAGATCCGGAAAACCAAGAGACCCAGTACTTC

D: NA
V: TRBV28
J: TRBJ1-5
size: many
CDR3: CASSLLQGSNQPQHF
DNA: TGTGCCAGCAGTCTACTTCAGGGTAGCAATCAGCCCCAGCATTTT

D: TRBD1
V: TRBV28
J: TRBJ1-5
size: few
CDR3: CASSCGQGGDQPQHF
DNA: TGTGCCAGCAGTTGTGGACAGGGTGGTGATCAGCCCCAGCATTTT

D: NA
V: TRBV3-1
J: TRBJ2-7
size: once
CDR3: CASSQDHGAGGYEQYF
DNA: TGTGCCAGCAGCCAAGATCACGGAGCGGGCGGCTACGAGCAGTACTTC

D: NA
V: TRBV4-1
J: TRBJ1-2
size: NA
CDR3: CASSHFQGQLLYGYTF
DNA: TGCGCCAGCAGCCATTTCCAAGGGCAGCTGCTATATGGCTACACCTTC

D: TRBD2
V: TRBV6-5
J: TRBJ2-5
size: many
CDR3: CASSYGLAGNQETQYF
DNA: TGTGCCAGCAGTTACGGGCTAGCGGGGAACCAAGAGACCCAGTACTTC

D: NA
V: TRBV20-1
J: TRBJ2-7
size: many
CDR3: CSARGRQLYEQYF
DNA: TGCAGTGCTAGAGGTCGACAGCTCTACGAGCAGTACTTC